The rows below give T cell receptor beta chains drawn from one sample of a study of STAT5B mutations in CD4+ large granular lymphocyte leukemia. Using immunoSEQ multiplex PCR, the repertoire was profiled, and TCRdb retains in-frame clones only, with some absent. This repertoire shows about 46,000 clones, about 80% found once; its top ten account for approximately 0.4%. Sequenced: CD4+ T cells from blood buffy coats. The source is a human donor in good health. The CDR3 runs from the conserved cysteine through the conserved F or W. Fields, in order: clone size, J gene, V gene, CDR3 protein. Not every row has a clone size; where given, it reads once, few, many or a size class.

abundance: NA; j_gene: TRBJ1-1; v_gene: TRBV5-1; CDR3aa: CASSLIGTGGTEAFF
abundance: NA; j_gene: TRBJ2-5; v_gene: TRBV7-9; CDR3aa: CASSLDRWEETQYF
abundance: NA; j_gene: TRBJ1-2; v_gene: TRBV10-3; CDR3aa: CAISEGDFGYGYTF
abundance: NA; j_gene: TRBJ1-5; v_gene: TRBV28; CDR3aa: CASSFAGGEQPQHF
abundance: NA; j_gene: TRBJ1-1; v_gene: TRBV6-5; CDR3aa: CASSYQQNTEAFF
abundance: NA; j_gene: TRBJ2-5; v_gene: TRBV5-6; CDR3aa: CASSDRARRQETQYF
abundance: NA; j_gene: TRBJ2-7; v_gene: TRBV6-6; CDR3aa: CASRAGELDEQYF
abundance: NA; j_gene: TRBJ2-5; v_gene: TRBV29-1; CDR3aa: CSVEDRTSGRAYKTQYF
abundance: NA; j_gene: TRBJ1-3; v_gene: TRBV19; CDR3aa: CASIRKASGNTIYF
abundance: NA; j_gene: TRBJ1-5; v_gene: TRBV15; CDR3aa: CATSRARFLPGQRQPQHF
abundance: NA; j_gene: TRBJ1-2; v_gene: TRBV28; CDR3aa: CASSLSSRIRYGYTF
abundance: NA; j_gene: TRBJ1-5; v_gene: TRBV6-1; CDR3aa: CASSEAGVQPQHF
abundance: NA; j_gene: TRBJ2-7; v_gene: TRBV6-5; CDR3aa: CASSYKWRTYEQYF
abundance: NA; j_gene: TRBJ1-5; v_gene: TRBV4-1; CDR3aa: CASSQVVSQPQHF
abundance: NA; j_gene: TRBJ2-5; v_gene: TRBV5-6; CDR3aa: CASSQSGRGGLKETQYF
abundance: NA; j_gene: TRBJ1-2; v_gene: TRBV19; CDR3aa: CASRSEVVYGYTF
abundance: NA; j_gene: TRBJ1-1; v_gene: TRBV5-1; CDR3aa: CASSWGSGERAFF
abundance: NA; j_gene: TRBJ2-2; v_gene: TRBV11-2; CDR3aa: CASSLSGGGNGELFF
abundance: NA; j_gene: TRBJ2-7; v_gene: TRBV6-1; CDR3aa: CASSVERGSYEQYF
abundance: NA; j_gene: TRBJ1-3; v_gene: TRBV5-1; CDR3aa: CASSMLTGVGNTIYF
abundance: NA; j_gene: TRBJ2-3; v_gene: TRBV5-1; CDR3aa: CASGPGDRGARDTQYF
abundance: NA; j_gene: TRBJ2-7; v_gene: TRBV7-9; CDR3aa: CASSKPGQKFYEQYF
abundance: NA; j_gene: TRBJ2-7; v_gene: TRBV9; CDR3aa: CASSVGRDLYEQYF
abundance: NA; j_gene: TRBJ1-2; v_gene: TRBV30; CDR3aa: CAWSVAGRAGGYTF
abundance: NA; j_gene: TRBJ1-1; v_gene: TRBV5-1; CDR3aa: CASSPNWGEEAFF
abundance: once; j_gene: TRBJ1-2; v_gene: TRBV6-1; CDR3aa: CASSEGGFDYGYTF
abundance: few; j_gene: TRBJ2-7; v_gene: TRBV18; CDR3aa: CASSPRRLAGGSYEQYF
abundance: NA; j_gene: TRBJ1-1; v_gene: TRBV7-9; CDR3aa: CATTGQPNTEAFF
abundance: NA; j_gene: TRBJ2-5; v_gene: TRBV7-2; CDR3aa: CASRSGVGQETQYF
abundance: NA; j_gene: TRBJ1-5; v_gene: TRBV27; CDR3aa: CASSLFGPHSNQPQHF
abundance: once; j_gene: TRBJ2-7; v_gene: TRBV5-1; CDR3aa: CASSWGAGDDEQYF
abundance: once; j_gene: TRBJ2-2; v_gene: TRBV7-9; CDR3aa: CASSPGTGEGSTGELFF
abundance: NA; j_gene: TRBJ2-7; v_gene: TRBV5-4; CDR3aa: CASSLLAAPDEQYF